This passage covers 27 T cell receptor beta chains from one sample sequenced in a study of T cell responses to AZD1222 COVID-19 vaccine. The method was immunoSEQ multiplex PCR; TCRdb's version includes in-frame clones alone and lacks a portion of them. Of around 58,000 clones listed, around 80% are singletons. The sequencing here drew on peripheral blood, taken on day 0 of AZD1222 vaccination. Receptor source: an adult in good health.

The CDR3 DNA reads as TGCGCCAGCAGGGGGAGTAACACAGATACGCAGTATTTT. Its translation is CASRGSNTDTQYF. The V call is TRBV5-1, the J call TRBJ2-3; a weak D match, TRBD2 (5 bases). The CDR3 sequence is 13 residues long. Germline CDR1 is SGHRS and CDR2 is YFSETQ. V shed 5 bases and J shed 2 bases, with 9 bases lying between them.

The chain combines TRBV4-2 with TRBJ1-2; 8 bases agree with TRBD1. Per germline, CDR1 LGHNA and CDR2 YNFKEQ. This CDR3 has 16 amino acids. V was pared by 3 bases and J by 8 bases, with 14 bases of the junction left unmatched. The CDR3 protein is CASSQSGTGGAGGYTF. CDR3 coding DNA: TGTGCCAGCAGCCAGTCCGGGACAGGTGGGGCTGGAGGCTACACCTTC.

This chain connects TRBV6-2 or TRBV6-3 to TRBJ2-5, with TRBD2 identical over 7 bases. The CDR3 spans 15 residues. The J segment lost 5 bases and the V segment lost 2 bases, leaving 8 bases of the junction unmatched. Germline assignment: CDR1 MNHEY and CDR2 SVGEGT. This chain's CDR3 is CASSYVGLVRETQYF. DNA of the CDR3: TGTGCCAGCAGTTACGTCGGACTAGTCCGGGAGACCCAGTACTTC.

The chain recombines TRBV18 with TRBJ1-4, with D maybe TRBD1 (5 bases). The CDR3 is 15 amino acids. Trimming left V 1 base short and J 7 bases short, with 13 bases between. Germline lookup yields CDR1 KGHSH and CDR2 LQKENI. This CDR3 is CASSPQGKVSEKLFF. The CDR3 DNA reads TGTGCCAGCTCACCACAGGGGAAGGTGTCTGAAAAACTGTTTTTT.

This chain joins TRBV30 and TRBJ1-1; a weak D match, TRBD1 (5 bases). Germline-derived CDR1 and CDR2 are GTSNPN and SVGIG (reference sequence). This CDR3 has 13 amino acids. V lost 4 bases, J lost 0 bases, and 9 bases lay in between. DNA of the CDR3: TGTGCCTGGACCAGACAGATGAACACTGAAGCTTTCTTT. Its protein product is CAWTRQMNTEAFF.

V and J are TRBV30 and TRBJ1-1; TRBD1 matches 7 bases. CDR1 and CDR2 from the germline V gene are GTSNPN and SVGIG (reference sequence). The CDR3 extends over 14 amino acids. V lost 0 bases and J lost 12; bases outside the gene matches: 13. The CDR3 DNA sequence: TGTGCCTGGAGTGTACCAGAAACCCGGGACAGAACTTTCTTT. Encoded protein: CAWSVPETRDRTFF.

The CDR3 nucleotides are TGTGCCAGCAGCACCCGGACTAGCGGGGGCAATGAGCAGTTCTTC. Amino acids: CASSTRTSGGNEQFF. This chain joins TRBV7-3 and TRBJ2-1; TRBD2 aligns across 13 bases. The CDR3 totals 15 residues. The J segment lost 6 bases and the V segment lost 5 bases, leaving 4 bases of the junction unmatched. Looked up from germline, CDR1 is SGHTA and CDR2 is FQGTGA.

For the CDR3, the DNA is TGCGCCAGCAGCAAGGCGGGAACACAGGGGGAAAAACTGTTTTTT. The encoded protein is CASSKAGTQGEKLFF. The V and J genes are TRBV4-1 and TRBJ1-4, with 7 bases aligning to TRBD1. Germline-derived CDR1 and CDR2 are MGHRA and YSYEKL. The CDR3 runs 15 residues. V gave up 5 bases and J gave up 8 bases; unmatched junction bases: 11.

The chain carries TRBV24-1 and TRBJ1-2; D is possibly TRBD1 (5 bases). Germline loops: CDR1 KGHDR, CDR2 SFDVKD. V was trimmed by 3 bases and J by 5 bases, leaving 6 bases between them. The CDR3 spans 12 residues. The CDR3 sequence: CATSDPGYGYTF. In nucleotides, the CDR3 is TGTGCCACCAGTGATCCAGGGTATGGCTACACCTTC.

The chain carries TRBV7-3 and TRBJ2-1; 9 bases match TRBD2. V lost 3 bases to trimming and J lost 4 bases; unmatched junction nucleotides: 4. Germline-derived CDR1 and CDR2 are SGHTA and FQGTGA. The CDR3 is 15 residues long. The CDR3 here is CASSLTSGHYNEQFF. The CDR3 DNA reads as TGTGCCAGCAGCTTGACTAGCGGCCATTACAATGAGCAGTTCTTC.

The CDR3 reads CASSSHTEAFF. The CDR3 nucleotides are TGTGCCAGCAGTTCCCACACTGAAGCTTTCTTT. The genes are TRBV12-3 or TRBV12-4 and TRBJ1-1; D is uncertain. This CDR3 is 11 amino acids long. Trimming took off 4 bases at V and 3 bases at J, with 3 bases between the two ends.

This rearrangement joins TRBV15 to TRBJ1-2; D not certain. The CDR3 is 14 amino acids. The ends were cut back, 0 bases at V and 7 bases at J, with 12 bases in the middle. Germline V gene sequence: CDR1 LNHNV, CDR2 YYDKDF (reference sequence). The CDR3 protein is CATSRDRVSSGYTF. The CDR3 coding sequence is TGTGCCACCAGCAGAGATAGGGTCTCCTCTGGCTACACCTTC.

The J gene is TRBJ2-1, the V gene TRBV6-2 or TRBV6-3; TRBD2 might be the D (5 bases). The CDR3 has 14 amino acids. Trimming cost V 2 bases and J 5 bases, with 10 bases left between them. Germline CDR1 and CDR2: MNHEY and SVGEGT. CDR3 loop: CASSYQRKDNEQFF. CDR3 DNA sequence: TGTGCCAGCAGTTACCAGCGGAAAGACAATGAGCAGTTCTTC.

The chain recombines TRBV24-1 with TRBJ2-7; 7 bases align to TRBD1. After removal of 3 bases from V and 4 bases from J, the junction contained 11 bases not matched to a gene. The CDR3 is made up of 16 amino acids. Germline V gene data show CDR1 as KGHDR and CDR2 as SFDVKD. CDR3 sequence: CATSDTAGTVIYEQYF. The CDR3 DNA sequence: TGTGCCACCAGTGATACTGCCGGGACAGTAATTTACGAGCAGTACTTC.

J is TRBJ1-3 and V is TRBV19; D call uncertain. The CDR3 loop spans 14 amino acids. Trimming left V 9 bases short and J 3 bases short, with 15 bases between. Germline V gene lookup returns CDR1 LNHDA and CDR2 SQIVND (reference sequence). DNA of the CDR3: TGTGCCAGCGCCCGGGGAGATCGTGGAAACACCATATATTTT. Its protein is CASARGDRGNTIYF.

This rearrangement joins TRBV25-1 to TRBJ2-1; TRBD2 is a possible D gene (7 bases). CDR3 length: 14 amino acids. The V gene's germline CDR1 is MGHDK and CDR2 SYGVNS. Trimming shortened V by 8 bases and J by 3 bases, and 14 bases separated the two germline ends. CDR3 in DNA: TGTGCCAGCTATGGGGGGGGCTTCTACAATGAGCAGTTCTTC. It is translated as CASYGGGFYNEQFF. The whole variable domain, remainder taken from reference TRBV25-1 and TRBJ2-1, is EADIYQTPRYLVIGTGKKITLECSQTMGHDKMYWYQQDPGMELHLIHYSYGVNSTEKGDLSSESTVSRIRTEHFPLTLESARPSHTSQYLCASYGGGFYNEQFFGPGTRLTVL.

This chain joins TRBV28 and TRBJ1-2; possibly TRBD1 for D (5 bases). Looked up from germline, CDR1 is MDHEN and CDR2 is SYDVKM. This CDR3 has 10 residues. Trimming cost V 10 bases and J 9 bases, with 12 bases left between them. This chain's CDR3 is CATHRLRYTF. The CDR3 DNA is TGTGCCACTCACAGGTTACGCTACACCTTC.

The chain couples TRBV5-1 to TRBJ2-7, with 9 bases lining up with TRBD1. This CDR3 is 15 amino acids long. Germline assignment: CDR1 SGHRS and CDR2 YFSETQ. With 4 bases clipped from V and 3 bases from J, the junction kept 8 bases outside the gene matches. The CDR3 nucleotides read TGCGCCAGCAGCCGACGGGGACAGGGCGGCTACGAGCAGTACTTC. Translated: CASSRRGQGGYEQYF.

This chain connects TRBV3-1 (or the pseudogene TRBV3-2) to TRBJ1-5, with a possible D match to TRBD1 (5 bases). The ends were cut back, 0 bases at V and 7 bases at J, with 13 bases in the middle. The CDR3 is made up of 15 amino acids. CDR1 is LGHDT and CDR2 is YNNKEL in the germline V gene (reference sequence). This CDR3 reads CASSQDSGRQQPQHF. DNA of the CDR3: TGTGCCAGCAGCCAAGACTCCGGCCGACAGCAGCCCCAGCATTTT.

By share, this clone counts as medium-sized (0.01 to 0.1%). The V gene is TRBV9, the J gene TRBJ2-7; 9 bases match TRBD2. After removal of 5 bases from V and 12 bases from J, the junction contained 3 bases not matched to a gene. CDR1 is SGDLS, CDR2 YYNGEE, per germline. This CDR3 comprises 10 residues. The CDR3 DNA follows: TGTGCCAGCAGAAGCGGGGGGTCGTACTTC. Encoded protein: CASRSGGSYF.

Remarks on this clone: The same CDR3 can be traced to other DNA sequences in this sample. V is TRBV18 and J is TRBJ2-7; 9 positions agree with TRBD1. This CDR3 region has 14 residues. Trimming cost V 2 bases and J 2 bases; bases outside gene matches: 1. Per the germline V gene, CDR1 is KGHSH and CDR2 is LQKENI. The CDR3 DNA follows: TGTGCCAGCTCACCAGGGACAGGGCCCTACGAGCAGTACTTC. Translated, it gives CASSPGTGPYEQYF.

The genes are TRBV5-6 and TRBJ2-1; 10 nucleotides agree with TRBD1. Looked up from germline, CDR1 is SGHDT and CDR2 is YYEEEE. CDR3 size: 16 residues. J gave up 8 bases and V 0 bases, and 8 bases lay outside the gene matches. The CDR3 DNA reads as TGTGCCAGCAGCTTGGGGCTTGGACAGGGGGAGGATGAGCAGTTCTTC. It translates to CASSLGLGQGEDEQFF.

The chain carries TRBV7-9 and TRBJ2-4; no clear D. This CDR3 spans 17 amino acids. The V end lost 6 bases, the J end lost 0 bases, and 18 bases lay between the germline ends. Germline V gene sequence: CDR1 SEHNR, CDR2 FQNEAQ (reference sequence). The CDR3 spells CASSSFREPLAKNIQYF. CDR3 bases: TGTGCCAGCAGTAGTTTTAGGGAACCTTTAGCCAAAAACATTCAGTACTTC.

The rearrangement uses TRBV20-1 and TRBJ2-2; D assignment may be TRBD1 or TRBD2 (6 bases each). Trimming removed 5 bases from V and 8 bases from J, with 12 bases in between. CDR1 and CDR2 (germline): DFQATT, SNEGSKA (reference sequence). This CDR3 is 12 amino acids long. The CDR3: CSARGGLGELFF. The CDR3 DNA follows: TGCAGTGCTCGTGGGGGGCTAGGGGAGCTGTTTTTT.

CDR3 residues: CASSPGQGVGANVLTF. For the CDR3, the DNA is TGTGCCAGCAGCCCCGGACAGGGTGTCGGGGCCAACGTCCTGACTTTC. The chain carries TRBV11-1 and TRBJ2-6, with 8 bases that match TRBD1. The junction had 7 bases not matched to a gene; V was cut back by 5 bases and J by 4 bases. CDR3 length: 16 residues. From germline, CDR1 is SGHAT and CDR2 FQDESV (reference sequence).

This clone has only a few counts. The chain joins TRBV9 to TRBJ1-1, with a weak D call TRBD1 (5 bases). Germline assignment: CDR1 SGDLS and CDR2 YYNGEE. The CDR3 length is 15 residues. Trimming removed 4 bases at V and 4 bases at J, with 17 bases between. Written as DNA, the CDR3 is TGTGCCAGCAGCACGCGTCCCCGGGACGGCACTGAAGCTTTCTTT. Residues: CASSTRPRDGTEAFF.

This clone was observed a handful of times. This chain links TRBV7-2 with TRBJ1-3; D perhaps matches TRBD1 (6 bases). The V end lost 3 bases, the J end lost 0 bases, and 15 bases lay between the germline ends. The CDR3 is made up of 17 amino acids. Germline V gene sequence: CDR1 SGHTA, CDR2 FQGNSA. Here the CDR3 DNA reads TGTGCCAGCAGCTTGGGGTGGGGGGCATTCTCTGGAAACACCATATATTTT. Translating gives CASSLGWGAFSGNTIYF.